The entry that follows covers one TCR beta chain sequence. What it binds is unknown. This record comes from a study of CD8 T cells in ankylosing spondylitis. TCR beta libraries were made by quantitative 5'-RACE with molecular barcodes. TCRdb re-called the 5' RACE reads through MiXCR, storing one row per CDR3 protein. The repertoire holds more than 150,000 distinct CDR3 sequences, with about 13% as singletons. Study-wide results and limits: Matched synovial fluid from ankylosing spondylitis patients was reported to be enriched for disease-linked clones. Several of the motif variants were reported before in synovial fluid and blood from reactive arthritis. Researchers report that disease-linked clones proved CD8+ and relatively rare in peripheral blood.

Germline CDR1 reads MNHEY; CDR2 reads SVGAGI. The CDR3 runs to 14 residues. V gave up 7 bases and J gave up 1 base, with 14 bases separating them. The receptor was isolated from a male donor with ankylosing spondylitis or in good health (not recorded which). This rearrangement joins TRBV6-5 to TRBJ2-7; D is unclear. The specimen was blood, either unsorted or a sorted T cell fraction (not recorded which). The CDR3 loop is CASITNGASYEQYF. The CDR3 DNA follows: TGTGCCAGCATTACCAACGGAGCTTCCTACGAGCAGTACTTC.